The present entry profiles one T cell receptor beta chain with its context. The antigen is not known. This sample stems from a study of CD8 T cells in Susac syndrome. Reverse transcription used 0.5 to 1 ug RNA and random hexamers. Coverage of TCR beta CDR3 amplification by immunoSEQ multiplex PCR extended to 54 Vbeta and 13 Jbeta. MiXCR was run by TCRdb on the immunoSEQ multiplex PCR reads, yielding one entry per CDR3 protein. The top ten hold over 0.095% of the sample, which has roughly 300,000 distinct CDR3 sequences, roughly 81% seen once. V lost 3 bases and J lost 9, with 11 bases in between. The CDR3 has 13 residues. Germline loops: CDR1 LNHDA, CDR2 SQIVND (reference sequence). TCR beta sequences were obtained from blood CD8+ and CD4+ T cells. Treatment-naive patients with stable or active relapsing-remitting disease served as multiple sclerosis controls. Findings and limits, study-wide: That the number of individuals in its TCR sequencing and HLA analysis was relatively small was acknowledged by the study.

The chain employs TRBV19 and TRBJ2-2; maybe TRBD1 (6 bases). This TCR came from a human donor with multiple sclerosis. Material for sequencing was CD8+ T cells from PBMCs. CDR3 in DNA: TGTGCCAGTAGTATTCAGGGGCGCAGGGAGCTGTTTTTT. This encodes CASSIQGRRELFF.